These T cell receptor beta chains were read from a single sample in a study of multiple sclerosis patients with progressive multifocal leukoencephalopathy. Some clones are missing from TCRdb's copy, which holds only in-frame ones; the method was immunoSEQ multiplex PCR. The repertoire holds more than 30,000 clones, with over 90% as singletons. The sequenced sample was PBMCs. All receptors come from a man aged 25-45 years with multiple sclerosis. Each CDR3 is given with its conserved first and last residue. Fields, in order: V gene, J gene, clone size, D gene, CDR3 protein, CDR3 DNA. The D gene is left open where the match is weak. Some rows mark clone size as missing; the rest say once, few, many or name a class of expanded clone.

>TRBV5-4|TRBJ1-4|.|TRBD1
CASSSRGPGEKLFF
TGTGCCAGCAGCTCCAGGGGGCCAGGTGAAAAACTGTTTTTT
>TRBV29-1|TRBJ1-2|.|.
CSVVDGNYGYTF
TGCAGCGTTGTTGACGGGAACTATGGCTACACCTTC
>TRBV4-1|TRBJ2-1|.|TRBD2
CASSRIMTSGTYNEQFF
TGCGCCAGCAGCCGAATCATGACTAGCGGAACCTACAATGAGCAGTTCTTC
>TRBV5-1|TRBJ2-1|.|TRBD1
CASSQDRGSYNEQFF
TGCGCCAGCAGCCAGGACAGGGGCTCCTACAATGAGCAGTTCTTC
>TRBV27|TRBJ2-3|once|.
CASSVGWDTDTQYF
TGTGCCAGCTCGGTGGGGTGGGACACAGATACGCAGTATTTT
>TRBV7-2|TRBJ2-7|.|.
CASSFEAFYEQYF
TGTGCCAGCAGCTTCGAGGCATTCTACGAGCAGTACTTC
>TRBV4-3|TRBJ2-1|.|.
CASSQGTEYNEQFF
TGCGCCAGCAGCCAAGGGACAGAGTACAATGAGCAGTTCTTC
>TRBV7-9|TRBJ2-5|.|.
CASSRTQDFQETQYF
TGTGCCAGCAGCCGTACTCAGGATTTTCAAGAGACCCAGTACTTC
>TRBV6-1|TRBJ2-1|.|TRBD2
CASRKPGLADNEQFF
TGTGCCAGCCGGAAACCGGGACTAGCGGACAATGAGCAGTTCTTC
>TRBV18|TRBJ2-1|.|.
CASSPPPQLRNEQFF
TGTGCCAGCTCACCTCCTCCGCAACTAAGAAATGAGCAGTTCTTC
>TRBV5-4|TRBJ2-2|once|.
CASTKLGVSGAPGELFF
TGTGCCAGCACCAAGCTGGGAGTGTCAGGGGCCCCCGGGGAGCTGTTTTTT
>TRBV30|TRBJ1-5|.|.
CAWSVGSNQPQHF
TGTGCCTGGAGTGTGGGCAGCAATCAGCCCCAGCATTTT
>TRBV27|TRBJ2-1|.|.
CASRMGLQGSYNEQFF
TGTGCCAGCAGAATGGGATTACAGGGCTCCTACAATGAGCAGTTCTTC
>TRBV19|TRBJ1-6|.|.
CASSLGPGLTLHF
TGTGCCAGTAGTCTCGGACCGGGGTTGACCCTCCACTTT
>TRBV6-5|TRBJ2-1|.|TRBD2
CASSYLAGVFDEQFF
TGTGCCAGCAGTTACCTAGCGGGAGTCTTCGATGAGCAGTTCTTC
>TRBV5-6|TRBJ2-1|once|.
CASSSGMEGNEQFF
TGTGCCAGCAGCTCGGGGATGGAAGGGAATGAGCAGTTCTTC
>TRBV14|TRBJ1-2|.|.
CASSQNPLYGYTF
TGTGCCAGCAGCCAAAACCCTCTCTATGGCTACACCTTC
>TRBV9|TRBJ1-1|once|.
CASSVETGPNTEAFF
TGTGCCAGCAGCGTAGAAACAGGGCCAAACACTGAAGCTTTCTTT
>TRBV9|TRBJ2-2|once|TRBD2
CASSLVAGATTGELFF
TGTGCCAGCAGCCTCGTAGCGGGAGCGACCACCGGGGAGCTGTTTTTT
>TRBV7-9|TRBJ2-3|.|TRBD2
CASSWGLATNTDTQYF
TGTGCCAGCAGCTGGGGACTAGCGACCAACACAGATACGCAGTATTTT
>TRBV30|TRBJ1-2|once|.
CAWHRAVDGYTF
TGTGCCTGGCACAGGGCTGTGGATGGCTACACCTTC
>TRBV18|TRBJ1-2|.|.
CASSQGQGNGYTF
TGTGCCAGCTCACAGGGGCAGGGGAATGGCTACACCTTC
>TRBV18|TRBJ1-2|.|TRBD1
CASSSTGQGAGGYTF
TGTGCCAGCTCCAGCACCGGACAGGGGGCCGGTGGCTACACCTTC
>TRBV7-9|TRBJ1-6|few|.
CASSLGPQGRYSPLHF
TGTGCCAGCAGCTTAGGACCCCAGGGGAGGTACTCACCCCTCCACTTT
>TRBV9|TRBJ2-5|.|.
CASSTGIQETQYF
TGTGCCAGCAGTACAGGAATCCAAGAGACCCAGTACTTC
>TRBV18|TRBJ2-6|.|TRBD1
CASSPGQGAGANVLTF
TGTGCCAGCTCACCGGGACAGGGGGCCGGGGCCAACGTCCTGACTTTC
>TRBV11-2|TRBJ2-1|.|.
CASSLIRGFRNEQFF
TGTGCCAGCAGCTTAATCCGGGGGTTTAGGAATGAGCAGTTCTTC
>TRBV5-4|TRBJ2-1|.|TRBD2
CASSPFGLAGGPSYNEQFF
TGTGCCAGCAGCCCATTTGGACTAGCGGGAGGCCCCTCCTACAATGAGCAGTTCTTC
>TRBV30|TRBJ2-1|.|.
CAWKGYNEQFF
TGTGCCTGGAAGGGGTACAATGAGCAGTTCTTC
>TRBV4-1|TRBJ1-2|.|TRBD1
CASSQEAGQNFNYGYTF
TGCGCCAGCAGCCAAGAGGCGGGACAGAACTTTAACTATGGCTACACCTTC
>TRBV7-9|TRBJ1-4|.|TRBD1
CASTETGWDEKLFF
TGTGCCAGCACAGAGACAGGGTGGGATGAAAAACTGTTTTTT
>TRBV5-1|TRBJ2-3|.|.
CASRPRDLGTDTQYF
TGCGCCAGCAGGCCCCGGGACCTTGGTACAGATACGCAGTATTTT
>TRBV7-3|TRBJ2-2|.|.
CASSLPSGVGTGELFF
TGTGCCAGCAGCTTACCTTCGGGAGTGGGCACCGGGGAGCTGTTTTTT
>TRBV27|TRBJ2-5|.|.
CASSSLVSETQYF
TGTGCCAGCAGTAGCCTTGTGAGCGAGACCCAGTACTTC
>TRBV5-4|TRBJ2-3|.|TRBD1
CASSPAQQGADTQYF
TGTGCCAGCAGCCCCGCCCAACAGGGGGCAGATACGCAGTATTTT
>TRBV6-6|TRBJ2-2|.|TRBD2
CASSYGGGRGELFF
TGTGCCAGCAGTTACGGCGGGGGTCGCGGGGAGCTGTTTTTT
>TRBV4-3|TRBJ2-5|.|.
CASSQDPGYQETQYF
TGCGCCAGCAGCCAAGATCCGGGTTACCAAGAGACCCAGTACTTC
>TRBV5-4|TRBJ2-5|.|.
CASSWGDRYQETQYF
TGTGCCAGCAGCTGGGGGGACCGATACCAAGAGACCCAGTACTTC
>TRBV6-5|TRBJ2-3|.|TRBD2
CASSSKRETDTQYF
TGTGCCAGCAGTTCGAAGCGGGAGACAGATACGCAGTATTTT